A single sample is the source of the 8 T cell receptor beta chains below, sequenced in a study of OX40 agonist ivuxolimab in advanced cancers. The repertoire was sequenced with immunoSEQ multiplex PCR; TCRdb's copy has only in-frame clones and lacks some. In the table there are 68,000 or so clones, under 95% of which are singletons. The source was CD4+ or CD8+ T cells sorted from blood, collected in a trial of the OX40 agonist ivuxolimab. The source is an adult with an advanced solid tumor such as melanoma, head and neck, liver or kidney cancer.

This clone was found once. The chain has TRBV5-4 and TRBJ1-1; the D gene is possibly TRBD1 (6 bases). Germline CDR1 SGHNT, CDR2 YYREEE (reference sequence). V was cut by 6 bases and J by 6 bases, with 15 bases left in between. This CDR3 is 13 amino acids long. The CDR3, as DNA: TGTGCCAGCACCAAACAGGGTGGCTCTGAAGCTTTCTTT. It translates to CASTKQGGSEAFF.

The chain is built from TRBV7-9 and TRBJ2-2; the match to TRBD2 covers 9 bases. This CDR3 comprises 17 residues. J gave up 5 bases and V 7 bases, and 14 bases lay outside the gene matches. Germline lookup yields CDR1 SEHNR and CDR2 FQNEAQ (reference sequence). CDR3 protein: CASTGTSPELVTGELFF. Written as DNA, the CDR3 is TGTGCCAGCACCGGGACTAGCCCTGAACTAGTGACCGGGGAGCTGTTTTTT.

The genes are TRBV7-9 and TRBJ1-2; TRBD1 is a possible D gene (6 bases). Per the germline V gene, CDR1 is SEHNR and CDR2 is FQNEAQ (reference sequence). Trimming took off 5 bases at V and 0 bases at J, with 7 bases between the two ends. The CDR3 runs 13 residues. The CDR3 nucleotides read TGTGCCAGCAGCAGACAGGCTAACTATGGCTACACCTTC. Its protein product is CASSRQANYGYTF.

This rearrangement joins TRBV6-5 to TRBJ1-4, with 9 bases lining up with TRBD1. Germline values: CDR1 MNHEY, CDR2 SVGAGI. The CDR3 consists of 16 residues. Germline trimming cut 4 bases from V and 5 bases from J; bases unmatched to any gene: 8. The CDR3 loop reads CASSSRTGVLNEKLFF. CDR3 in DNA: TGTGCCAGCAGTTCACGGACAGGGGTTCTGAATGAAAAACTGTTTTTT.

The gene calls are TRBV18 and TRBJ2-5, with 9 bases lining up with TRBD1. The germline V gene has CDR1 KGHSH and CDR2 LQKENI. This CDR3 comprises 15 residues. Unmatched junction bases numbered 9, after V lost 6 bases and J lost 4 bases. CDR3 in DNA: TGTGCCAGCTCCAGGGACAGGGATCGGACAGAGACCCAGTACTTC. Amino acid sequence: CASSRDRDRTETQYF. The full variable domain, completed using reference TRBV18 and TRBJ2-5, is NAGVMQNPRHLVRRRGQEARLRCSPMKGHSHVYWYRQLPEEGLKFMVYLQKENIIDESGMPKERFSAEFPKEGPSILRIQQVVRGDSAAYFCASSRDRDRTETQYFGPGTRLLVL.

This clone came up a few times. The chain joins TRBV14 to TRBJ1-2; possibly TRBD1 for D (6 bases). The CDR3 runs to 12 residues. Germline V gene data show CDR1 as SGHDN and CDR2 as FVKESK. Trimming shortened V by 2 bases and J by 8 bases, and 9 bases separated the two germline ends. The CDR3 here is CASSQTTGGYTF. CDR3 nucleotide sequence: TGTGCCAGCAGCCAAACAACAGGGGGCTACACCTTC.

This clone has just a few counts. The V and J genes are TRBV18 and TRBJ2-7; D is possibly TRBD2 (6 bases). CDR3 length: 16 residues. V was shortened by 3 bases and J by 0 bases, with 15 bases between the two germline ends. Germline V gene data show CDR1 as KGHSH and CDR2 as LQKENI. CDR3 region: CASSPVGGGSSYEQYF. CDR3 DNA sequence: TGTGCCAGCTCACCCGTAGGTGGAGGGAGCTCCTACGAGCAGTACTTC. Using reference TRBV18 and TRBJ2-7 for the parts outside the CDR3, the full variable domain is NAGVMQNPRHLVRRRGQEARLRCSPMKGHSHVYWYRQLPEEGLKFMVYLQKENIIDESGMPKERFSAEFPKEGPSILRIQQVVRGDSAAYFCASSPVGGGSSYEQYFGPGTRLTVT.

V gene TRBV18 combines with J gene TRBJ1-1; the match to TRBD1 covers 11 bases. This CDR3 has 14 residues. J was trimmed by 7 bases and V by 6 bases; bases with no gene match: 7. Per the germline V gene, CDR1 is KGHSH and CDR2 is LQKENI. CDR3 DNA sequence: TGTGCCAGCTCCCCGGGACAGGGGGTCCGTGAAGCTTTCTTT. This gives the protein CASSPGQGVREAFF.